Presented here are 13 T cell receptor beta chains from one specimen sequenced in a study of T cell repertoires in ileal Crohn's disease. The assay was immunoSEQ multiplex PCR, and TCRdb's table has in-frame clones only and misses some. The data contain around 4,100 clones, 76% of them seen just once; the ten biggest clones take up 15% to 20%. The sample was ileal tissue. The receptor source for this set is an adult with Crohn's disease.

This clone was detected a few times. The rearrangement joins TRBV7-6 to TRBJ1-4; 9 bases are a match to TRBD1. The CDR3 consists of 14 residues. Trimming cost V 3 bases and J 7 bases; bases outside gene matches: 3. Germline loops: CDR1 SGHVS, CDR2 FNYEAQ. The CDR3 spells CASSLTGGSEKLFF. The CDR3 bases are TGTGCCAGCAGCTTGACAGGGGGGAGTGAAAAACTGTTTTTT.

The chain is built from TRBV10-3 and TRBJ2-7; TRBD2 is a possible D gene (5 bases). The germline V and J ends were trimmed by 2 bases and 2 bases, with 13 bases remaining between them. From germline, CDR1 is ENHRY and CDR2 SYGVKD. The CDR3 has 15 residues. The CDR3 DNA follows: TGTGCCATCAGTGAGCCAGGAGGACTTCCCTACGAGCAGTACTTC. Translation gives CAISEPGGLPYEQYF.

V gene TRBV19 combines with J gene TRBJ2-7, with a possible D match to TRBD1 (6 bases). The CDR3 sequence is 18 residues long. Germline CDR1 LNHDA, CDR2 SQIVND (reference sequence). Trimming stripped 5 bases from V and 2 bases from J, with 25 bases between. CDR3 nucleotides: TGTGCCAGTAGTTACAGGGCCGTTTCGGGTAGCCGTGCCTACGAGCAGTACTTC. It translates to CASSYRAVSGSRAYEQYF.

The chain links TRBV2 to TRBJ2-3; 10 bases are a match to TRBD2. The CDR3 is 16 residues long. In germline, CDR1 is SNHLY, CDR2 FYNNEI. V shed 4 bases, J shed 2 bases, and the junction held 6 bases outside the gene matches. CDR3 DNA: TGTGCCAGCAGTGTACCTAGCGGGGGTAACACAGATACGCAGTATTTT. Residues: CASSVPSGGNTDTQYF.

This clone was detected only once. The chain couples TRBV6-4 to TRBJ1-6, with D possibly TRBD1 on 6 matching bases. This CDR3 contains 15 residues. Germline-derived CDR1 and CDR2 are MRHNA and SNTAGT. The V and J ends lost 4 bases and 7 bases respectively, with 14 bases between them. CDR3 loop: CASSVSGEGNSPLHF. The CDR3 nucleotides read TGTGCCAGCAGTGTTTCAGGGGAAGGAAATTCACCCCTCCACTTT.

This chain connects TRBV5-1 to TRBJ2-3; TRBD2 is a possible D gene (6 bases). The CDR3 consists of 15 residues. Trimming removed 4 bases from V and 2 bases from J, with 14 bases in between. CDR1 SGHRS and CDR2 YFSETQ come from the germline V gene. In nucleotides, the CDR3 is TGCGCCAGCAGCCTTTGGGGACTGCTCACAGATACGCAGTATTTT. Protein sequence: CASSLWGLLTDTQYF. The full variable domain, rest sourced from reference TRBV5-1 and TRBJ2-3, is KAGVTQTPRYLIKTRGQQVTLSCSPISGHRSVSWYQQTPGQGLQFLFEYFSETQRNKGNFPGRFSGRQFSNSRSEMNVSTLELGDSALYLCASSLWGLLTDTQYFGPGTRLTVL.

The CDR3 DNA reads TGTGCCAGCAGCTTGGCCCGGGGGAAAGTTGTGTTGAATGAGCAGTTCTTC. This translates into CASSLARGKVVLNEQFF. The chain joins TRBV5-4 to TRBJ2-1; tentatively, D is TRBD2 (6 bases). This CDR3 region has 17 residues. Looked up from germline, CDR1 is SGHNT and CDR2 is YYREEE (reference sequence). The V end lost 0 bases, the J end lost 7 bases, and 20 bases lay between the germline ends.

This chain uses TRBV2 with TRBJ2-7; 9 bases map to TRBD1. Germline-derived CDR1 and CDR2 are SNHLY and FYNNEI. J lost 4 bases, V lost 3 bases, and 7 bases had no gene match. This CDR3 comprises 15 residues. The CDR3 nucleotides read TGTGCCAGCAGTGACGGGGACAGGGTTAGGTACGAGCAGTACTTC. Translating it yields CASSDGDRVRYEQYF.

The chain recombines TRBV11-3 with TRBJ2-7; D gene uncertain. Germline CDR1 reads SGHNT; CDR2 reads YENEEA. The CDR3 consists of 12 residues. With 1 base removed from V and 3 bases from J, the gap between germline ends came to 4 bases. CDR3 sequence (DNA): TGTGCCAGCAGCTTAGTATTCTACGAGCAGTACTTC. Encoded protein: CASSLVFYEQYF.

This clone came up a few times. The rearrangement links TRBV21-1 to TRBJ1-2. TRBV21-1 is deemed a pseudogene. This CDR3 spans 14 amino acids. In DNA, the CDR3 is TGTGCCAGCAGCGTCAACACGTCCACTATTGGCTACACCTTC. Protein sequence: CASSVNTSTIGYTF.

V usage is TRBV9 and J usage is TRBJ2-1; TRBD1 matches at 9 bases. The CDR3 runs to 16 residues. J lost 3 bases, V lost 0 bases, and 4 bases had no gene match. CDR1 and CDR2 (germline): SGDLS, YYNGEE. This chain's CDR3 is CASSVGTGGFYNEQFF. The CDR3 DNA follows: TGTGCCAGCAGCGTAGGTACAGGGGGCTTCTACAATGAGCAGTTCTTC.

The chain couples TRBV6-5 to TRBJ1-2, with D unresolved. The germline V and J ends were trimmed by 6 bases and 4 bases, with 6 bases remaining between them. CDR3 length: 11 amino acids. The V gene's germline CDR1 is MNHEY and CDR2 SVGAGI. The CDR3 here is CASSSLYGYTF. The CDR3 DNA reads as TGTGCCAGCAGCTCCCTCTATGGCTACACCTTC.

V usage is TRBV11-2 and J usage is TRBJ2-1; weak D call: TRBD1 (6 bases). Trimming took off 5 bases at V and 4 bases at J, with 12 bases between the two ends. The CDR3 is 14 amino acids. Germline V gene sequence: CDR1 SGHAT, CDR2 FQNNGV. The CDR3 DNA is TGTGCCAGCAGCCCACGGACAGAATACAATGAGCAGTTCTTC. Encoded protein: CASSPRTEYNEQFF.